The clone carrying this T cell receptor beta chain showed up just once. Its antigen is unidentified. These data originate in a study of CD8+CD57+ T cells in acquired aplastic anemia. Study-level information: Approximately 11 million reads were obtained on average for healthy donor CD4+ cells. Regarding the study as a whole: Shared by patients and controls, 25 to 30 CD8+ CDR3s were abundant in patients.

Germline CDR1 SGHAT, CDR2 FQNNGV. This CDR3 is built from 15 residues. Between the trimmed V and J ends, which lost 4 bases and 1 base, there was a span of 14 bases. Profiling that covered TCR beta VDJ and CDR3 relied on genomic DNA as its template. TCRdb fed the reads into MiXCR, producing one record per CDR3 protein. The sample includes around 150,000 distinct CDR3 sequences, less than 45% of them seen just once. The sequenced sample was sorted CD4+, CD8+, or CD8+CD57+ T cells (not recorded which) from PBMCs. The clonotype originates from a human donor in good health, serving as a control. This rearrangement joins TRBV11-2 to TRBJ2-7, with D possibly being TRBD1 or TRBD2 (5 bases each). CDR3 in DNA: TGTGCCAGCAGCTATGGGAGACAGATATCCTACGAGCAGTACTTC. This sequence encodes CASSYGRQISYEQYF.